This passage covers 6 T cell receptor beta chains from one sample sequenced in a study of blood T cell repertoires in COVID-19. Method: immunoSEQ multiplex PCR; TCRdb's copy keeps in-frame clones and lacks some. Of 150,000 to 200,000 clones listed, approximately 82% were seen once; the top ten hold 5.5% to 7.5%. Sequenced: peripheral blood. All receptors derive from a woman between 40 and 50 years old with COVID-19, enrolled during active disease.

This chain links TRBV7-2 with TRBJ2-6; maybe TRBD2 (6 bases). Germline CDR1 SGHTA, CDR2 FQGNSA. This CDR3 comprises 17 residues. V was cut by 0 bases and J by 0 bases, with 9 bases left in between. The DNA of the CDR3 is TGTGCCAGCAGCTTAGCGGGGACTGGCTCTGGGGCCAACGTCCTGACTTTC. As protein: CASSLAGTGSGANVLTF.

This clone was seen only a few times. In DNA form, the CDR3 reads TGTGCCAGCAGCCAAGCAGCGGGGGGGGCAGGTAATGAGCAGTTCTTC. Protein sequence: CASSQAAGGAGNEQFF. The chain has TRBV14 and TRBJ2-1, with 10 bases that match TRBD2. The CDR3 covers 16 residues. V lost 1 base and J lost 7; bases outside the gene matches: 7. Germline V CDR1 and CDR2: SGHDN, FVKESK.

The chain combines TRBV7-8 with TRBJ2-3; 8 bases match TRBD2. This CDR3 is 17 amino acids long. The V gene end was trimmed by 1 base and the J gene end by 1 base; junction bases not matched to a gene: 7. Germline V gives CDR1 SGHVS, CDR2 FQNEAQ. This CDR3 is CASSLGVGTSGTDTQYF. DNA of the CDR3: TGTGCCAGCAGCTTAGGAGTCGGGACTAGTGGCACAGATACGCAGTATTTT.

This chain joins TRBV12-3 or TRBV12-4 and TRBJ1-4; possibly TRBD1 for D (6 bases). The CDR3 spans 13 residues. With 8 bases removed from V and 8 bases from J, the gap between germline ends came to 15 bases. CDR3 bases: TGTGCCAGCTGGGACACCCCACAGGAAAAACTGTTTTTT. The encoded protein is CASWDTPQEKLFF.

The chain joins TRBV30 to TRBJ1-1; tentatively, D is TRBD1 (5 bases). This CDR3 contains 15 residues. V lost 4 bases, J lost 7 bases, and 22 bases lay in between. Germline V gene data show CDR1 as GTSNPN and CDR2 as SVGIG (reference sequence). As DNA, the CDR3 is TGTGCCTGGACCCCCGGGGAGGGCAGGGTATTTGAAGCTTTCTTT. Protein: CAWTPGEGRVFEAFF. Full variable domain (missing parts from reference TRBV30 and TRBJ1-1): SQTIHQWPATLVQPVGSPLSLECTVEGTSNPNLYWYRQAAGRGLQLLFYSVGIGQISSEVPQNLSASRPQDRQFILSSKKLLLSDSGFYLCAWTPGEGRVFEAFFGQGTRLTVV.

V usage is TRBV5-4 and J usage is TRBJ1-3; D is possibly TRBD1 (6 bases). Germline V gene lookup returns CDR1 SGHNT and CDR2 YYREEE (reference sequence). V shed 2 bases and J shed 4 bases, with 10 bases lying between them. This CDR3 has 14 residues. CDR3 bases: TGTGCCAGCAGCTTACAGGGTTCGGGAAACACCATATATTTT. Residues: CASSLQGSGNTIYF.